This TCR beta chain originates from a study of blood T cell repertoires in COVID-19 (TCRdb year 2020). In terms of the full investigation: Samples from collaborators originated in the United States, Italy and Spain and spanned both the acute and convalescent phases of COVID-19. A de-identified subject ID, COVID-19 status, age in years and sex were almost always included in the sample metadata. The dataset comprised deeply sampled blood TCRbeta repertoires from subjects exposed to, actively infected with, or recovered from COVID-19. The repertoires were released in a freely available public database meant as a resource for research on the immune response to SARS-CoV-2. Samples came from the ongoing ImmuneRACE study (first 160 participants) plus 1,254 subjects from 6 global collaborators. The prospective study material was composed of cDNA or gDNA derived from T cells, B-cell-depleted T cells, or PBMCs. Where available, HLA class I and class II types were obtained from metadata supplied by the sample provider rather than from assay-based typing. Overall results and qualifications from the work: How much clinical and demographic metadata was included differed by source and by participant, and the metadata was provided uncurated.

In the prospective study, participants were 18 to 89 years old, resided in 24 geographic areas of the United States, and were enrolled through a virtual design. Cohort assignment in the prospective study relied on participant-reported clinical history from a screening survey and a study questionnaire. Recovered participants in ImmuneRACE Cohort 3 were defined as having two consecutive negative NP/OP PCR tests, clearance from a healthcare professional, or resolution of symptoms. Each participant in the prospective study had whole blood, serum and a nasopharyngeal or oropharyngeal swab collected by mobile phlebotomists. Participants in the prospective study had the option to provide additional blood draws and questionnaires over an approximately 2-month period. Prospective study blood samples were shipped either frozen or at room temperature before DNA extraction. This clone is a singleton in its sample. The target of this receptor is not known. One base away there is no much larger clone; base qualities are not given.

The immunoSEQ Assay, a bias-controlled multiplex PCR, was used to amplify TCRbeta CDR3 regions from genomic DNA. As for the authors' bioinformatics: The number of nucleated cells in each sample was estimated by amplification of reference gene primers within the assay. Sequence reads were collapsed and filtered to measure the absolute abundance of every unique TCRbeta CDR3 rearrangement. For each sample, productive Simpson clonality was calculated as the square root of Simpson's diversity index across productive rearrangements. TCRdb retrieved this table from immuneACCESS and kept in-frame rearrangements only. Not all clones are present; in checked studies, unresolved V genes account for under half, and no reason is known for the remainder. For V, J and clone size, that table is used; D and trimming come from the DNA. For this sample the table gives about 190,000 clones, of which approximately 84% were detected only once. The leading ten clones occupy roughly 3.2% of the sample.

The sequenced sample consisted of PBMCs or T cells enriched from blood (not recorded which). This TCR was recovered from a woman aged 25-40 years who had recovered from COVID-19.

The CDR3 here reads CATRDRGFGEQFF. The DNA is TGCGCCACCAGAGACAGGGGTTTCGGTGAGCAGTTCTTC. The sequence links TRBV10-1 to TRBJ2-1; 8 nucleotides in the junction match TRBD1. The CDR3 starts with the cysteine, ends with the phenylalanine, and has 13 residues. The kept DNA is CDR3 alone, 39 bases in frame from the first base. V is trimmed back by 10 bases and J by 9 bases, and the junction contains 11 bases that no gene match accounts for. The germline V gene (reference sequence) gives CDR1 as WNHNN and CDR2 as SYGVQD.